What follows are 7 T cell receptor beta chains derived from one specimen sequenced in a study of T-cell reconstitution after alpha-beta-depleted transplantation in children. TCRbeta library preparation incorporated unique molecular identifiers. A single record per CDR3 protein comes from TCRdb applying MiXCR to the PCR reads. The data hold 450,000 to 600,000 distinct CDR3 sequences, with around 13% observed a single time. The sequencing here drew on PBMCs, mostly from graft donor cells, taken 360 days after TCRalphabeta/CD19-depleted stem cell transplant. The receptors come from a male patient aged 10 to 17 who had a stem cell transplant for acute myeloid leukemia, so the T cells may come from the graft donor.

The chain employs TRBV29-1 and TRBJ2-7, with D unresolved. Looked up from germline, CDR1 is SQVTM and CDR2 is ANQGSEA. CDR3 length: 12 residues. Deletions cut 4 bases from V and 3 bases from J, with 10 bases between. The CDR3 DNA follows: TGCAGCGTTGGGCAGTTGGACTACGAGCAGTACTTC. This codes for CSVGQLDYEQYF.

This chain uses TRBV28 with TRBJ2-2; the match to TRBD1 covers 7 bases. This CDR3 has 17 residues. CDR1 is MDHEN and CDR2 is SYDVKM in the germline V gene. After removal of 6 bases from V and 4 bases from J, the junction contained 14 bases not matched to a gene. The CDR3 protein is CASSTYQTGSSTGELFF. CDR3 in DNA: TGTGCCAGCAGCACGTACCAGACAGGGTCGTCCACCGGGGAGCTGTTTTTT.

In its sample, this clonotype was seen many times. The chain combines TRBV20-1 with TRBJ2-7; D uncertain. Germline CDR1 and CDR2: DFQATT and SNEGSKA (reference sequence). Trimming took off 1 base at V and 5 bases at J, with 12 bases between the two ends. The length of the CDR3 is 13 residues. CDR3 protein: CSARVQNNDEQYF. Here the CDR3 DNA reads TGCAGTGCTAGAGTACAGAATAACGACGAGCAGTACTTC.

This clonotype was detected only a few times. This chain links TRBV7-2 with TRBJ2-7; D gene unclear. V lost 3 bases and J 6 bases, leaving 12 bases between the germline ends. Germline CDR1 reads SGHTA; CDR2 reads FQGNSA. The CDR3 has 13 amino acids. CDR3 amino acids: CASSFKSNLEQYF. DNA of the CDR3: TGTGCCAGCAGCTTTAAATCAAACCTCGAGCAGTACTTC.

This clonotype was counted ten times or more. This sequence joins TRBV10-3 and TRBJ1-6; possibly TRBD1 for D (5 bases). This CDR3 has 17 residues. The germline CDR1 and CDR2 sequences are ENHRY and SYGVKD. V lost 3 bases to trimming and J lost 10 bases, with 22 bases between them. The CDR3 DNA sequence: TGTGCCATCAGTGATTGGGGTCGCGGCAGGGTCTACTCACCCCTCCACTTT. Its protein product is CAISDWGRGRVYSPLHF.

This clonotype was seen a single time. The V call is TRBV20-1, the J call TRBJ2-1; the D gene is possibly TRBD2 (5 bases). In germline, CDR1 is DFQATT, CDR2 SNEGSKA (reference sequence). This CDR3 has 16 residues. V lost 1 base, J lost 6 bases, and 19 bases lay in between. Here the CDR3 reads CSARADPAQRGNEQFF. The CDR3 bases are TGCAGTGCTAGAGCTGATCCGGCTCAACGGGGCAATGAGCAGTTCTTC.

V and J are TRBV25-1 and TRBJ2-7, with D maybe TRBD2 (6 bases). The length of the CDR3 is 13 residues. CDR1 MGHDK and CDR2 SYGVNS come from the germline V gene. V gave up 3 bases and J gave up 0 bases, with 6 bases separating them. CDR3 sequence (DNA): TGTGCCAGCAGTGACGGGGGCTCCTACGAGCAGTACTTC. It encodes CASSDGGSYEQYF.